These 26 T cell receptor beta chains were sequenced from one sample in a study of regulatory T cells in long-lasting Graves disease. Time point: persistent/refractory GD, antithyroid drugs over 5 years with positive TRAb. From PBMCs, RNA was extracted and then used to make the TCR library. Assembly of TCR beta libraries relied on iRepertoire HTBI primers together with Arm-PCR of CDR3 regions. TCRdb independently ran MiXCR on the multiplex PCR reads; one entry per CDR3 protein. Of 400,000 to 600,000 distinct CDR3 sequences in the sample, roughly 21% were seen once. The sequencing here drew on peripheral blood mononuclear cells (PBMCs), taken when the disease was refractory, from a patient treated with antithyroid drugs. Receptor source: a female donor with Graves disease.

The rearrangement links TRBV20-1 to TRBJ2-2; 10 nucleotides line up with TRBD2. Germline assignment: CDR1 DFQATT and CDR2 SNEGSKA (reference sequence). The CDR3 has 16 residues. J lost 5 bases, V lost 0 bases, and 6 bases had no gene match. DNA of the CDR3: TGCAGTGCTAGAGACCAGCGGGGGGGCAGGACCGGGGAGCTGTTTTTT. It is translated as CSARDQRGGRTGELFF.

There are many counts of this clonotype. The chain links TRBV24-1 to TRBJ1-4; D is perhaps TRBD1 (6 bases). The V and J ends lost 2 bases and 4 bases respectively, with 13 bases between them. The CDR3 length is 16 residues. The germline CDR1 and CDR2 sequences are KGHDR and SFDVKD. The CDR3 region is CATSDSGRGYNEKLFF. CDR3 in DNA: TGTGCCACCAGTGATTCCGGCAGGGGATATAATGAAAAACTGTTTTTT.

This clonotype was detected a few times. The CDR3 protein is CAWRDDRKTQYF. The CDR3 nucleotides are TGTGCCTGGAGGGACGATAGGAAGACCCAGTACTTC. This chain uses TRBV30 with TRBJ2-5, with D hard to call. The CDR3 is 12 amino acids. Germline CDR1 reads GTSNPN; CDR2 reads SVGIG (reference sequence). V shed 3 bases and J shed 6 bases, with 11 bases lying between them.

This rearrangement joins TRBV14 to TRBJ2-7; D is possibly TRBD2 (6 bases). The CDR3 has 15 amino acids. Germline values: CDR1 SGHDN, CDR2 FVKESK. Trimming pared 5 bases from V and 4 bases from J, leaving 18 bases between. The CDR3 spells CASSYDTGVGYEQYF. CDR3 sequence (DNA): TGTGCCAGCAGCTACGACACGGGAGTTGGGTACGAGCAGTACTTC.

This clonotype was recorded a few times. The rearrangement uses TRBV27 and TRBJ1-2, with no clear D. CDR3 size: 15 residues. Trimming took 3 bases from V and 4 from J, leaving 15 bases between them. Germline CDR1 and CDR2: MNHEY and SMNVEV (reference sequence). The CDR3 region is CASSFGPHGIYGYTF. CDR3 in DNA: TGTGCCAGCAGTTTCGGGCCTCACGGAATCTATGGCTACACCTTC.

This clonotype was seen more than once but under ten times. The J gene is TRBJ2-7, the V gene TRBV25-1; the match to TRBD1 covers 12 bases. The V gene's germline CDR1 is MGHDK and CDR2 SYGVNS. This CDR3 contains 16 residues. Trimming removed 1 base from V and 4 bases from J; junction bases left unmatched: 5. The CDR3 coding sequence is TGTGCCAGCAGTGAATTCCCGGGACAGGGGGCTTACGAGCAGTACTTC. Translated, it gives CASSEFPGQGAYEQYF.

The V and J genes are TRBV5-8 and TRBJ1-5; 10 bases map to TRBD1. Germline values: CDR1 SGHTS, CDR2 YDEGEE. The length of the CDR3 is 15 residues. V was clipped by 4 bases and J by 7 bases; unmatched bases: 8. The CDR3 DNA sequence: TGTGCCAGCAGCCCGGGACAGGGGTTTTGGCAGCCCCAGCATTTT. It translates to CASSPGQGFWQPQHF.

The genes are TRBV7-3 and TRBJ1-2, with 8 bases identical to TRBD1. J gave up 8 bases and V 4 bases, and 3 bases lay outside the gene matches. Germline V gene sequence: CDR1 SGHTA, CDR2 FQGTGA. The CDR3 contains 12 residues. DNA for the CDR3: TGTGCCAGCAGCTCGGACAGGGAGGGCTACACCTTC. Its protein is CASSSDREGYTF.

The gene calls are TRBV6-2 or TRBV6-3 and TRBJ1-5; D might be TRBD1 (5 bases). The germline V and J ends were trimmed by 3 bases and 5 bases, with 14 bases remaining between them. This CDR3 has 15 residues. The germline gives CDR1 MNHEY, CDR2 SVGEGT. The CDR3 loop is CASSYLGRGYQPQHF. The CDR3, as DNA: TGTGCCAGCAGTTATCTGGGGCGAGGGTATCAGCCCCAGCATTTT.

This clonotype came up many times. The V call is TRBV7-8, the J call TRBJ2-2, with 7 bases identical to TRBD2. The ends lost 2 bases at V and 7 bases at J; junction bases unmatched: 13. This CDR3 has 17 residues. Germline loops: CDR1 SGHVS, CDR2 FQNEAQ. The CDR3 bases are TGTGCCAGCAGCTTATCGGGGGGAGGGCCAGGAGTCGGGGAGCTGTTTTTT. It specifies CASSLSGGGPGVGELFF.

This clonotype was observed many times. The CDR3 nucleotides are TGTGCCAGCAGTTTAGCGATGGGGGGAGAGCAGTACTTC. The encoded protein is CASSLAMGGEQYF. The genes are TRBV12-3 or TRBV12-4 and TRBJ2-7; a possible D gene is TRBD2 (6 bases). The CDR3 consists of 13 residues. Trimming cost V 0 bases and J 7 bases, with 10 bases left between them.

The chain couples TRBV2 to TRBJ1-2; 9 nucleotides match TRBD1. Germline loops: CDR1 SNHLY, CDR2 FYNNEI. The junction had 6 bases not matched to a gene; V was cut back by 6 bases and J by 4 bases. The CDR3 loop spans 14 amino acids. This chain's CDR3 is CASSYRDRAYGYTF. The CDR3 DNA is TGTGCCAGCAGCTACCGGGACAGGGCCTATGGCTACACCTTC.

The J gene is TRBJ2-7, the V gene TRBV5-1, with a tentative D call TRBD2 (5 bases). V dropped 0 bases and J dropped 4 bases, with 11 bases sitting between them. The CDR3 loop spans 14 amino acids. In germline, CDR1 is SGHRS, CDR2 YFSETQ. This chain's CDR3 is CASSLGGNMYEQYF. CDR3 in DNA: TGCGCCAGCAGCTTGGGAGGGAACATGTACGAGCAGTACTTC.

This clonotype has just one count. The rearrangement joins TRBV20-1 to TRBJ2-7, with 8 bases fitting TRBD1. Germline V gene sequence: CDR1 DFQATT, CDR2 SNEGSKA (reference sequence). V was clipped by 6 bases and J by 3 bases; unmatched bases: 10. The CDR3 runs 14 residues. Here the CDR3 reads CSAARGTGVYEQYF. The CDR3 DNA reads as TGCAGTGCAGCGAGGGGGACAGGCGTCTACGAGCAGTACTTC.

The J gene is TRBJ2-7, the V gene TRBV6-1, with 8 bases that match TRBD1. Germline trimming cut 6 bases from V and 2 bases from J; bases unmatched to any gene: 9. Germline CDR1 MNHNS, CDR2 SASEGT. The CDR3 is 15 residues long. CDR3 in amino acids: CASSSSLQGAYEQYF. The CDR3 coding sequence is TGTGCCAGCAGCTCGTCCCTACAGGGGGCCTACGAGCAGTACTTC.

This clonotype was observed a handful of times. The chain carries TRBV5-5 and TRBJ1-5; D is uncertain. The CDR3 has 16 residues. V lost 2 bases, J lost 0 bases, and 12 bases lay in between. Per germline, CDR1 SGHKS and CDR2 YYEKEE (reference sequence). The CDR3 sequence is CASSFDTPYSNQPQHF. CDR3 sequence (DNA): TGTGCCAGCAGCTTTGACACCCCATATAGCAATCAGCCCCAGCATTTT.

This clonotype was found many times. CDR3 DNA sequence: TGTGCCAGCAGTTTATTTCCAAGCTACACCTTC. This codes for CASSLFPSYTF. The chain links TRBV12-3 or TRBV12-4 to TRBJ1-2, with D unresolved. CDR3 size: 11 residues. The V end lost 2 bases, the J end lost 9 bases, and 7 bases lay between the germline ends.

The sample holds many counts of this clonotype. The rearrangement joins TRBV12-3 or TRBV12-4 to TRBJ1-2; D remains ambiguous. This CDR3 region has 15 residues. Between the trimmed V and J ends, which lost 1 base and 1 base, there was a span of 10 bases. CDR3 region: CASSLGVAVNYGYTF. The CDR3 DNA reads as TGTGCCAGCAGTTTAGGGGTAGCAGTTAACTATGGCTACACCTTC.

This sequence joins TRBV30 and TRBJ1-2; D unresolved. The CDR3 is 14 amino acids. The ends were cut back, 5 bases at V and 0 bases at J, with 13 bases in the middle. Germline lookup yields CDR1 GTSNPN and CDR2 SVGIG (reference sequence). CDR3 loop: CAWGPGKANYGYTF. The CDR3 coding sequence is TGTGCCTGGGGCCCCGGGAAAGCTAACTATGGCTACACCTTC.

The chain employs TRBV28 and TRBJ2-3, with 9 bases lining up with TRBD1. This CDR3 spans 15 amino acids. V gave up 2 bases and J gave up 5 bases; unmatched junction bases: 5. Germline CDR1 MDHEN, CDR2 SYDVKM. CDR3 in DNA: TGTGCCAGCAGTTTACTACAGGGGGCGAAAGATACGCAGTATTTT. This codes for CASSLLQGAKDTQYF.

This clonotype was detected only a few times. The CDR3 nucleotides are TGTGCCAGCAGCTTCCTCCAGGGCTCCACCGGGGAGCTGTTTTTT. Encoded protein: CASSFLQGSTGELFF. V usage is TRBV7-3 and J usage is TRBJ2-2; D is possibly TRBD1 (5 bases). V was trimmed by 3 bases and J by 4 bases, leaving 12 bases between them. The germline CDR1 and CDR2 sequences are SGHTA and FQGTGA. This CDR3 has 15 residues.

This clonotype was counted ten times or more. This chain joins TRBV12-3 or TRBV12-4 and TRBJ2-4; 9 positions agree with TRBD2. J lost 8 bases, V lost 4 bases, and 9 bases had no gene match. The CDR3 consists of 15 residues. CDR3 nucleotides: TGTGCCAGCAGTTCCTTAGGGACTAGCTCTGACATTCAGTACTTC. Its protein product is CASSSLGTSSDIQYF.

This clonotype came up many times. The chain joins TRBV28 to TRBJ2-5; D is possibly TRBD1 (6 bases). The CDR3 contains 16 residues. The V gene's germline CDR1 is MDHEN and CDR2 SYDVKM. V lost 2 bases and J lost 1, with 14 bases in between. The CDR3 loop reads CASSLGQGWAQETQYF. CDR3 bases: TGTGCCAGCAGTTTAGGCCAGGGGTGGGCCCAAGAGACCCAGTACTTC.

This clonotype was counted many times. The genes are TRBV2 and TRBJ1-1, with D perhaps TRBD1 (5 bases). V was clipped by 8 bases and J by 1 base, with 17 bases between them. Germline values: CDR1 SNHLY, CDR2 FYNNEI. This CDR3 region has 15 residues. The CDR3 nucleotides are TGTGCCAGCCCTTCTCGGGGGGGGGAGAACACTGAAGCTTTCTTT. This gives the protein CASPSRGGENTEAFF. Drawing the rest from reference TRBV2 and TRBJ1-1, the complete variable domain is EPEVTQTPSHQVTQMGQEVILRCVPISNHLYFYWYRQILGQKVEFLVSFYNNEISEKSEIFDDQFSVERPDGSNFTLKIRSTKLEDSAMYFCASPSRGGENTEAFFGQGTRLTVV.

This clonotype was seen more than once but under ten times. V is TRBV30 and J is TRBJ2-7; D is unresolved. V was trimmed by 5 bases and J by 0 bases, leaving 5 bases between them. This CDR3 contains 11 residues. The V gene's germline CDR1 is GTSNPN and CDR2 SVGIG (reference sequence). For the CDR3, the DNA is TGTGCCTGGGGAAACTCCTACGAGCAGTACTTC. Encoded protein: CAWGNSYEQYF.

The chain is built from TRBV19 and TRBJ1-2; D is undetermined. The V end lost 0 bases, the J end lost 7 bases, and 9 bases lay between the germline ends. The germline CDR1 and CDR2 sequences are LNHDA and SQIVND (reference sequence). The CDR3 totals 13 residues. CDR3 in amino acids: CASSIDPTIGYTF. The CDR3 DNA reads as TGTGCCAGTAGTATAGATCCCACGATTGGCTACACCTTC. Full variable domain (missing parts from reference TRBV19 and TRBJ1-2): DGGITQSPKYLFRKEGQNVTLSCEQNLNHDAMYWYRQDPGQGLRLIYYSQIVNDFQKGDIAEGYSVSREKKESFPLTVTSAQKNPTAFYLCASSIDPTIGYTFGSGTRLTVV.